One sample yielded the 29 T cell receptor beta chains listed below, sequenced in a study of T cell responses to AZD1222 COVID-19 vaccine. Sequenced by immunoSEQ multiplex PCR; TCRdb stores in-frame clones only, minus some. The data contain approximately 140,000 clones, 92% of them seen just once; the ten biggest clones take up roughly 3.4%. Sequencing was performed on peripheral blood, taken 28 days after the second AZD1222 dose. These receptor sequences come from an adult who received the AZD1222 COVID-19 vaccine.

This chain joins TRBV6-6 and TRBJ1-6; D is unresolved. Trimming left V 0 bases short and J 7 bases short, with 7 bases between. There are 14 residues in the CDR3. CDR1 is MNHNY and CDR2 is SVGAGI in the germline V gene (reference sequence). The CDR3 sequence: CASSYSGYNSPLHF. CDR3 nucleotides: TGTGCCAGCAGTTACTCAGGATACAATTCACCCCTCCACTTT.

The chain carries TRBV3-1 (or the pseudogene TRBV3-2) and TRBJ1-6, with 7 bases fitting TRBD1. Germline-derived CDR1 and CDR2 are LGHDT and YNNKEL (reference sequence). V gave up 4 bases and J gave up 6 bases; unmatched junction bases: 3. The CDR3 has 14 amino acids. CDR3 in amino acids: CASSPGTVNSPLHF. The CDR3 region has the DNA TGTGCCAGCAGCCCTGGGACAGTTAATTCACCCCTCCACTTT.

The chain uses TRBV11-3 and TRBJ2-5; 8 nucleotides match TRBD1. V lost 4 bases and J lost 1; bases outside the gene matches: 5. Germline loops: CDR1 SGHNT, CDR2 YENEEA. CDR3 size: 15 residues. DNA of the CDR3: TGTGCCAGCAGCTCGACAGGGGTCCTCCAAGAGACCCAGTACTTC. Translation: CASSSTGVLQETQYF.

This clone was picked up one time. The chain couples TRBV30 to TRBJ2-7, with D perhaps given as TRBD1 or TRBD2 (5 bases each). The V and J ends lost 0 bases and 2 bases respectively, with 17 bases between them. The CDR3 has 16 amino acids. Germline assignment: CDR1 GTSNPN and CDR2 SVGIG (reference sequence). CDR3 nucleotide sequence: TGTGCCTGGAGTGTAGTCCCCGGGGCCGCCGCCTACGAGCAGTACTTC. It yields the protein CAWSVVPGAAAYEQYF.

This chain uses TRBV27 with TRBJ2-1, with 13 bases lining up with TRBD2. V trimming: 6 bases; J trimming: 5 bases; junction bases outside the gene matches: 7. CDR1 and CDR2 from the germline V gene are MNHEY and SMNVEV (reference sequence). The CDR3 loop spans 16 amino acids. CDR3 sequence reads: CASRFQGLAGNNEQFF. CDR3 bases: TGTGCCAGCAGATTTCAGGGACTAGCGGGAAACAATGAGCAGTTCTTC.

CDR3 nucleotide sequence: TGTGCCAGCAGTTCTTACAGGGGGCAAGACACTGAAGCTTTCTTT. This sequence encodes CASSSYRGQDTEAFF. The chain is built from TRBV6-5 and TRBJ1-1; 9 nucleotides agree with TRBD1. Germline trimming cut 4 bases from V and 3 bases from J; bases unmatched to any gene: 6. Germline V gene lookup returns CDR1 MNHEY and CDR2 SVGAGI. The CDR3 is 15 amino acids.

This clone has just one count. The chain carries TRBV6-5 and TRBJ2-5; 7 positions agree with TRBD1. The CDR3 extends over 13 amino acids. V shed 5 bases and J 5 bases; nucleotides not matched to a gene: 5. CDR1 is MNHEY and CDR2 is SVGAGI in the germline V gene. CDR3 region: CASSPTGIETQYF. As DNA, the CDR3 is TGTGCCAGCAGTCCGACAGGGATCGAGACCCAGTACTTC.

This chain uses TRBV15 with TRBJ1-5; no clear D gene. Per germline, CDR1 LNHNV and CDR2 YYDKDF (reference sequence). The CDR3 has 14 amino acids. V was pared by 0 bases and J by 2 bases, with 5 bases between. The CDR3 nucleotides read TGTGCCACCAGCAGAGATTTTGGCAATCAGCCCCAGCATTTT. Protein: CATSRDFGNQPQHF.

This chain joins TRBV4-1 and TRBJ2-3; 14 nucleotides align to TRBD2. The junction had 11 bases not matched to a gene; V was cut back by 0 bases and J by 6 bases. This CDR3 has 19 amino acids. Germline V gene lookup returns CDR1 MGHRA and CDR2 YSYEKL. The CDR3 DNA sequence: TGCGCCAGCAGCCAAGATCGCACCGGGACTAGCGGGAGTGAGGATACGCAGTATTTT. It yields the protein CASSQDRTGTSGSEDTQYF.

The CDR3 spells CASSPGQGAYEQYF. In DNA, the CDR3 is TGTGCCAGCTCACCGGGACAGGGGGCCTACGAGCAGTACTTC. V is TRBV18 and J is TRBJ2-7, with 11 bases lining up with TRBD1. Looked up from germline, CDR1 is KGHSH and CDR2 is LQKENI. CDR3 length: 14 residues. V shed 3 bases and J 2 bases; nucleotides not matched to a gene: 0.

As regards this clone: Additional DNA sequences in this sample encode the identical CDR3. The chain carries TRBV5-1 and TRBJ1-5; a possible D gene is TRBD1 (6 bases). The CDR3 contains 14 residues. V lost 2 bases and J lost 2, with 8 bases in between. Germline assignment: CDR1 SGHRS and CDR2 YFSETQ. CDR3 sequence (DNA): TGCGCCAGCAGCTTAGCAGGGGGCAATCAGCCCCAGCATTTT. This codes for CASSLAGGNQPQHF. Supplemented by reference TRBV5-1 and TRBJ1-5, the full variable domain reads KAGVTQTPRYLIKTRGQQVTLSCSPISGHRSVSWYQQTPGQGLQFLFEYFSETQRNKGNFPGRFSGRQFSNSRSEMNVSTLELGDSALYLCASSLAGGNQPQHFGDGTRLSIL.

The chain is built from TRBV5-4 and TRBJ1-5; D ambiguous. The CDR3 extends over 14 amino acids. V shed 2 bases and J shed 3 bases, with 9 bases lying between them. Germline V gene data show CDR1 as SGHNT and CDR2 as YYREEE (reference sequence). Written as DNA, the CDR3 is TGTGCCAGCAGCTTAGGGCAGAACAATCAGCCCCAGCATTTT. Its translation: CASSLGQNNQPQHF.

The J gene is TRBJ2-2, the V gene TRBV11-2, with D perhaps TRBD1 (5 bases). The germline V and J ends were trimmed by 6 bases and 7 bases, with 9 bases remaining between them. Germline loops: CDR1 SGHAT, CDR2 FQNNGV. This CDR3 contains 12 residues. CDR3: CASSTDSGELFF. CDR3 DNA: TGTGCCAGCAGTACCGACAGCGGGGAGCTGTTTTTT.

The chain recombines TRBV12-1 with TRBJ2-7; TRBD2, the table's D call, lacks a check against the DNA. TRBV12-1 is classified as a pseudogene. CDR3 length: 18 amino acids. The CDR3, as DNA: TGTGCCAGCAGCTTTGCGAAGGTAAGTAGCGGGATACTCTACGAGCAGTACTTC. Translating it yields CASSFAKVSSGILYEQYF.

This chain uses TRBV7-9 with TRBJ1-5; TRBD1 might be the D (5 bases). CDR1 and CDR2 from the germline V gene are SEHNR and FQNEAQ (reference sequence). V lost 8 bases to trimming and J lost 2 bases, with 7 bases between them. The CDR3 extends over 12 amino acids. The CDR3 DNA sequence: TGTGCCAGCGGGGGGGGCAATCAGCCCCAGCATTTT. Translating it yields CASGGGNQPQHF.

V gene TRBV5-1 combines with J gene TRBJ1-2; 8 bases align to TRBD1. After removal of 6 bases from V and 9 bases from J, the junction contained 10 bases not matched to a gene. This CDR3 is built from 13 residues. CDR1 and CDR2 (germline): SGHRS, YFSETQ. CDR3 coding DNA: TGCGCCAGCAACCAGGACAGGGAAACTAGCTACACCTTC. Its translation is CASNQDRETSYTF. Together with reference TRBV5-1 and TRBJ1-2, the CDR3 gives the full variable domain: KAGVTQTPRYLIKTRGQQVTLSCSPISGHRSVSWYQQTPGQGLQFLFEYFSETQRNKGNFPGRFSGRQFSNSRSEMNVSTLELGDSALYLCASNQDRETSYTFGSGTRLTVV.

The chain links TRBV5-5 to TRBJ1-4, with TRBD1 matching 7 bases. This CDR3 region has 14 residues. Looked up from germline, CDR1 is SGHKS and CDR2 is YYEKEE (reference sequence). V lost 1 base, J lost 8 bases, and 5 bases stayed unmatched. This CDR3 is CASSLTSGGEKLFF. CDR3 DNA: TGTGCCAGCAGCTTGACTTCAGGGGGGGAAAAACTGTTTTTT. The entire variable domain, with the rest obtained from reference TRBV5-5 and TRBJ1-4, is as follows: DAGVTQSPTHLIKTRGQQVTLRCSPISGHKSVSWYQQVLGQGPQFIFQYYEKEERGRGNFPDRFSARQFPNYSSELNVNALLLGDSALYLCASSLTSGGEKLFFGSGTQLSVL.

The CDR3 sequence: CASSQDQGGAGLTVELFF. CDR3 sequence (DNA): TGCGCCAGCAGCCAAGATCAGGGTGGTGCTGGTCTGACCGTTGAACTGTTTTTT. This chain connects TRBV4-3 to TRBJ1-4; tentatively, D is TRBD1 (5 bases). CDR1 is LGHNA, CDR2 YSLEER, per germline. V was cut by 0 bases and J by 12 bases, with 26 bases left in between. The CDR3 extends over 18 amino acids.

The gene calls are TRBV7-2 and TRBJ1-2; 7 bases fit TRBD1. CDR1 is SGHTA and CDR2 is FQGNSA in the germline V gene. The length of the CDR3 is 15 residues. The junction had 9 bases not matched to a gene; V was cut back by 4 bases and J by 4 bases. The CDR3 region has the DNA TGTGCCAGCAGCTCAAACAGGGGAGTTGGCTATGGCTACACCTTC. Protein sequence: CASSSNRGVGYGYTF.

V usage is TRBV3-1 (or the pseudogene TRBV3-2) and J usage is TRBJ1-1; possible D gene TRBD1, 5 bases. Looked up from germline, CDR1 is LGHDT and CDR2 is YNNKEL (reference sequence). This CDR3 region has 15 residues. V shed 1 base and J shed 10 bases, with 19 bases lying between them. This CDR3 reads CASSQGDWGGRRAFF. In nucleotides, the CDR3 is TGTGCCAGCAGCCAAGGAGACTGGGGGGGGAGGAGAGCTTTCTTT.

The rearrangement joins TRBV19 to TRBJ1-1; unclear D gene. The germline V gene encodes CDR1 LNHDA and CDR2 SQIVND (reference sequence). V was trimmed by 2 bases and J by 3 bases, leaving 4 bases between them. This CDR3 contains 12 residues. Here the CDR3 reads CASSISDTEAFF. CDR3 nucleotide sequence: TGTGCCAGTAGTATAAGCGACACTGAAGCTTTCTTT.

CDR3 amino acids: CASSEVGGANEKLFF. In nucleotides, the CDR3 is TGTGCCAGCAGTGAAGTGGGGGGGGCTAATGAAAAACTGTTTTTT. The rearrangement joins TRBV25-1 to TRBJ1-4; D is possibly TRBD1 (5 bases). The CDR3 runs to 15 residues. V was clipped by 2 bases and J by 3 bases, with 10 bases between them. Germline values: CDR1 MGHDK, CDR2 SYGVNS. Full variable domain (missing parts from reference TRBV25-1 and TRBJ1-4): EADIYQTPRYLVIGTGKKITLECSQTMGHDKMYWYQQDPGMELHLIHYSYGVNSTEKGDLSSESTVSRIRTEHFPLTLESARPSHTSQYLCASSEVGGANEKLFFGSGTQLSVL.

V is TRBV15 and J is TRBJ2-3, with D maybe TRBD2 (6 bases). Germline V CDR1 and CDR2: LNHNV, YYDKDF (reference sequence). V was trimmed by 0 bases and J by 3 bases, leaving 10 bases between them. The CDR3 has 15 amino acids. This CDR3 reads CATSRETGETDTQYF. In DNA, the CDR3 is TGTGCCACCAGCAGAGAGACGGGGGAGACAGATACGCAGTATTTT.

CDR3 DNA sequence: TGTGCCAGTAGTCCGACGACAGGTCCTGGAAACACCATATATTTT. Translating gives CASSPTTGPGNTIYF. The chain couples TRBV19 to TRBJ1-3; possibly TRBD1 for D (6 bases). Germline lookup yields CDR1 LNHDA and CDR2 SQIVND (reference sequence). Trimming stripped 5 bases from V and 2 bases from J, with 13 bases between. This CDR3 spans 15 amino acids.

The chain couples TRBV30 to TRBJ2-7; possible D gene TRBD1, 6 bases. The CDR3 has 15 residues. V lost 3 bases and J 5 bases, leaving 20 bases between the germline ends. The germline V gene has CDR1 GTSNPN and CDR2 SVGIG (reference sequence). Written as DNA, the CDR3 is TGTGCCTGGAGCCTTTACAGGGTATCCGGTCACGAGCAGTACTTC. Protein sequence: CAWSLYRVSGHEQYF.

The chain has TRBV3-1 (or the pseudogene TRBV3-2) and TRBJ1-2; D possibly corresponds to TRBD1 (5 bases). Trimming removed 2 bases at V and 3 bases at J, with 10 bases between. The germline gives CDR1 LGHDT, CDR2 YNNKEL (reference sequence). The CDR3 runs to 14 residues. The CDR3 loop reads CASSQSGGDYGYTF. As DNA, the CDR3 is TGTGCCAGCAGCCAAAGTGGAGGGGACTATGGCTACACCTTC.

The genes are TRBV5-8 and TRBJ1-5; D is undetermined. V was clipped by 2 bases and J by 6 bases, with 12 bases between them. Germline V lookup: CDR1 SGHTS, CDR2 YDEGEE. This CDR3 is 14 amino acids long. In nucleotides, the CDR3 is TGTGCCAGCAGCTTTTCAGCACTACCTCAGCCCCAGCATTTT. Translating gives CASSFSALPQPQHF.

The rearrangement joins TRBV5-4 to TRBJ1-1; TRBD1 matches 7 bases. V shed 4 bases, J shed 4 bases, and the junction held 10 bases outside the gene matches. CDR1 is SGHNT and CDR2 is YYREEE in the germline V gene (reference sequence). There are 15 residues in the CDR3. CDR3 residues: CASSTETGPGTEAFF. Here the CDR3 DNA reads TGTGCCAGCAGCACTGAGACAGGGCCGGGCACTGAAGCTTTCTTT. Using reference TRBV5-4 and TRBJ1-1 for the parts outside the CDR3, the full variable domain is ETGVTQSPTHLIKTRGQQVTLRCSSQSGHNTVSWYQQALGQGPQFIFQYYREEENGRGNFPPRFSGLQFPNYSSELNVNALELDDSALYLCASSTETGPGTEAFFGQGTRLTVV.

The genes are TRBV4-3 and TRBJ2-6; 10 positions match TRBD1. Germline assignment: CDR1 LGHNA and CDR2 YSLEER. The CDR3 loop spans 17 amino acids. V lost 1 base to trimming and J lost 0 bases; unmatched junction nucleotides: 0. DNA of the CDR3: TGCGCCAGCAGCCAAGGGACAGGGGGCTCTGGGGCCAACGTCCTGACTTTC. Its translation: CASSQGTGGSGANVLTF.